The present TCR beta chain was sequenced within a study of T cell responses to AZD1222 COVID-19 vaccine. Overall study results and limits: AZD1222 recipients seropositive at baseline numbered only 5 to 7. Elevations in Spike-specific TCR breadth and depth followed administration of two AZD1222 doses.

A remark on this clone: The antigen is undetermined.

The assay was immunoSEQ multiplex PCR, and TCRdb's table has in-frame clones only and misses some. This table holds roughly 180,000 clones, 92% found once. In germline, CDR1 is SGHAT, CDR2 FQNNGV. This CDR3 is 14 amino acids long. V was clipped by 3 bases and J by 6 bases, with 12 bases between them. This receptor was obtained from an adult who received the AZD1222 COVID-19 vaccine. This chain connects TRBV11-2 to TRBJ2-4, with D possibly matching TRBD2 (6 bases). Sequenced here: peripheral blood, sampled 28 days after the second AZD1222 dose. Here the CDR3 reads CASSLGGDVNIQYF. The CDR3 region has the DNA TGTGCCAGCAGCTTGGGCGGGGACGTAAACATTCAGTACTTC.